Listed here are 29 T cell receptor beta chains from one sample, sequenced in a study of T-cell reconstitution after alpha-beta-depleted transplantation in children. TCRbeta library construction was performed incorporating unique molecular identifiers. TCRdb re-called the PCR reads with MiXCR, one entry per CDR3 protein. The sample holds roughly 490,000 distinct CDR3 sequences, 10% to 12% seen once. The sample consisted of PBMCs, mostly from graft donor cells, taken 180 days after TCRalphabeta/CD19-depleted stem cell transplant. The receptor source for this set is a female patient aged 2-9 years who had a stem cell transplant for aplastic anemia, so the T cells may come from the graft donor.

CDR3 nucleotides: TGTGCCAGAATCGACAGCACGGGGCGGGAGGATGGAGGAGCAGATACGCAGTATTTT. It translates to CARIDSTGREDGGADTQYF. The chain is built from TRBV2 and TRBJ2-3, with 8 nucleotides matching TRBD2. This CDR3 has 19 residues. Germline values: CDR1 SNHLY, CDR2 FYNNEI. V was pared by 9 bases and J by 4 bases, with 24 bases of the junction left unmatched.

This clonotype occurred many times. The CDR3 region has the DNA TGCAGTGCAGGACTAGCGGGGGCTCGGGAGATAACCCAGTACTTC. This sequence encodes CSAGLAGAREITQYF. The J gene is TRBJ2-5, the V gene TRBV20-1; TRBD2 matches at 13 bases. CDR3 size: 15 residues. Germline V CDR1 and CDR2: DFQATT, SNEGSKA (reference sequence). V lost 6 bases, J lost 8 bases, and 12 bases stayed unmatched.

This clonotype was seen a few times. CDR3 bases: TGTGCCAGCAGCTTACTAGGGGACTCGAACACCGGGGAGCTGTTTTTT. Translating gives CASSLLGDSNTGELFF. J is TRBJ2-2 and V is TRBV7-2; D might be TRBD2 (6 bases). V was shortened by 2 bases and J by 0 bases, with 10 bases between the two germline ends. Germline V gene lookup returns CDR1 SGHTA and CDR2 FQGNSA. This CDR3 contains 16 residues. The variable domain in full, with the rest retrieved from reference TRBV7-2 and TRBJ2-2, is GAGVSQSPSNKVTEKGKDVELRCDPISGHTALYWYRQSLGQGLEFLIYFQGNSAPDKSGLPSDRFSAERTGGSVSTLTIQRTQQEDSAVYLCASSLLGDSNTGELFFGEGSRLTVL.

The rearrangement joins TRBV12-3 or TRBV12-4 to TRBJ2-7; D gene ambiguous. Trimming pared 2 bases from V and 3 bases from J, leaving 11 bases between. This CDR3 comprises 14 residues. The CDR3 bases are TGTGCCAGCAGTTTAAAGCAGAGGCACTACGAGCAGTACTTC. Protein product: CASSLKQRHYEQYF.

This clonotype turned up a few times. This chain connects TRBV20-1 to TRBJ2-4; D gene unclear. The germline gives CDR1 DFQATT, CDR2 SNEGSKA (reference sequence). The CDR3 consists of 15 residues. The germline V and J ends were trimmed by 1 base and 1 base, with 11 bases remaining between them. Here the CDR3 DNA reads TGCAGTGCTAGAGGCCCGGATTTGGCCAAAAACATTCAGTACTTC. This codes for CSARGPDLAKNIQYF.

The J gene is TRBJ2-1, the V gene TRBV19, with 8 bases fitting TRBD1. V was pared by 5 bases and J by 7 bases, with 7 bases of the junction left unmatched. The CDR3 spans 14 residues. Germline V CDR1 and CDR2: LNHDA, SQIVND (reference sequence). The CDR3: CASSGQGARNEQFF. The CDR3 DNA reads as TGTGCCAGTAGTGGCCAGGGGGCGAGGAATGAGCAGTTCTTC.

The chain carries TRBV4-2 and TRBJ2-5, with 8 bases matching TRBD1. Trimming at V came to 3 bases and at J to 5 bases, leaving 8 bases not matched to a gene. This CDR3 is built from 15 residues. Germline V gene lookup returns CDR1 LGHNA and CDR2 YNFKEQ. This CDR3 reads CASSQEGRGRETQYF. Here the CDR3 DNA reads TGTGCCAGCAGCCAGGAGGGCAGGGGGCGGGAGACCCAGTACTTC.

This clonotype was recorded a few times. This chain uses TRBV12-3 or TRBV12-4 with TRBJ2-5; a possible D gene is TRBD2 (6 bases). CDR3 length: 12 residues. Trimming cost V 6 bases and J 5 bases, with 10 bases left between them. Here the CDR3 reads CASSGSSETQYF. The CDR3 nucleotides are TGTGCCAGCAGCGGGAGTTCGGAGACCCAGTACTTC.

Here the CDR3 reads CASSSQRLQETQYF. The CDR3 DNA reads as TGTGCCAGTAGTTCCCAGCGGCTTCAAGAGACCCAGTACTTC. V usage is TRBV19 and J usage is TRBJ2-5, with D tentatively TRBD2 (5 bases). V dropped 5 bases and J dropped 2 bases, with 12 bases sitting between them. Germline V gene lookup returns CDR1 LNHDA and CDR2 SQIVND (reference sequence). The length of the CDR3 is 14 residues.

This clonotype was detected only a few times. The genes are TRBV6-6 and TRBJ2-5; no reliable D call. Germline V gene sequence: CDR1 MNHNY, CDR2 SVGAGI (reference sequence). The CDR3 is 12 residues long. V was clipped by 6 bases and J by 5 bases, with 10 bases between them. CDR3 nucleotides: TGTGCCAGCAGCACAACACTGGAGACCCAGTACTTC. Protein product: CASSTTLETQYF.

A few counts support this clonotype. V usage is TRBV6-2 or TRBV6-3 and J usage is TRBJ1-1; D remains unclear. CDR1 is MNHEY, CDR2 SVGEGT, per germline. V lost 3 bases and J 2 bases, leaving 25 bases between the germline ends. The CDR3 spans 19 residues. This CDR3 reads CASSYPLDEVFWANTEAFF. CDR3 bases: TGTGCCAGCAGTTATCCATTGGACGAGGTCTTTTGGGCAAACACTGAAGCTTTCTTT.

This clonotype has only a few counts. The genes are TRBV7-2 and TRBJ1-2; tentatively, D is TRBD1 (6 bases). The V gene lost 1 base and the J gene lost 4 bases, with 13 bases spanning the gap. The CDR3 has 15 residues. Germline CDR1 SGHTA, CDR2 FQGNSA. The CDR3 sequence is CASSLGSTRGYGYTF. The CDR3 DNA sequence: TGTGCCAGCAGCTTAGGATCCACCAGGGGCTATGGCTACACCTTC. Filled out from reference TRBV7-2 and TRBJ1-2, the complete variable domain reads GAGVSQSPSNKVTEKGKDVELRCDPISGHTALYWYRQSLGQGLEFLIYFQGNSAPDKSGLPSDRFSAERTGGSVSTLTIQRTQQEDSAVYLCASSLGSTRGYGYTFGSGTRLTVV.

This clonotype was detected a few times. This chain uses TRBV20-1 with TRBJ1-1; unclear D gene. Trimming removed 3 bases at V and 4 bases at J, with 6 bases between. In germline, CDR1 is DFQATT, CDR2 SNEGSKA (reference sequence). The CDR3 loop spans 11 amino acids. The CDR3, as DNA: TGCAGTGCTAGCACGTCCACTGAAGCTTTCTTT. Residues: CSASTSTEAFF.

The chain employs TRBV24-1 and TRBJ2-3, with TRBD1 as a possible D gene (6 bases). The CDR3 has 14 residues. Germline assignment: CDR1 KGHDR and CDR2 SFDVKD. V dropped 3 bases and J dropped 2 bases, with 8 bases sitting between them. As DNA, the CDR3 is TGTGCCACCAGTGATCGGGACAACACAGATACGCAGTATTTT. It codes for CATSDRDNTDTQYF.

This clonotype was counted only a few times. The V gene is TRBV11-2, the J gene TRBJ2-2, with D unclear. Per the germline V gene, CDR1 is SGHAT and CDR2 is FQNNGV. The CDR3 is 17 amino acids. The germline V and J ends were trimmed by 5 bases and 0 bases, with 16 bases remaining between them. CDR3 sequence (DNA): TGTGCCAGCAGCCATATCAACCGCAACGCGAACACCGGGGAGCTGTTTTTT. This codes for CASSHINRNANTGELFF.

The V call is TRBV29-1, the J call TRBJ2-1; D call uncertain. The CDR3 is 12 amino acids. CDR1 and CDR2 (germline): SQVTM, ANQGSEA. V dropped 2 bases and J dropped 6 bases, with 8 bases sitting between them. Here the CDR3 DNA reads TGCAGCGTTGAAATCATCCTCAATGAGCAGTTCTTC. Translation gives CSVEIILNEQFF.

The table lists this clonotype with a count of one. The V gene is TRBV20-1, the J gene TRBJ1-1, with D unresolved. Between the trimmed V and J ends, which lost 0 bases and 0 bases, there was a span of 8 bases. The germline V gene has CDR1 DFQATT and CDR2 SNEGSKA (reference sequence). The CDR3 has 14 amino acids. The CDR3 bases are TGCAGTGCTAGAGAATCGGGTTTGAACACTGAAGCTTTCTTT. Its translation: CSARESGLNTEAFF.

This chain links TRBV24-1 with TRBJ2-1, with 7 bases that match TRBD1. Germline V CDR1 and CDR2: KGHDR, SFDVKD. After removal of 3 bases from V and 7 bases from J, the junction contained 8 bases not matched to a gene. CDR3 length: 15 amino acids. CDR3 nucleotides: TGTGCCACCAGTGATACGACAGGGCCCTTAAATGAGCAGTTCTTC. This sequence encodes CATSDTTGPLNEQFF.

The chain couples TRBV7-2 to TRBJ2-5; 7 bases are shared with TRBD2. V shed 1 base, J shed 5 bases, and the junction held 7 bases outside the gene matches. The CDR3 has 15 residues. In germline, CDR1 is SGHTA, CDR2 FQGNSA. The CDR3 coding sequence is TGTGCCAGCAGCTTAGTGGGCGGGGGACGGGAGACCCAGTACTTC. It codes for CASSLVGGGRETQYF.

This clonotype was counted between two and nine times. The V and J genes are TRBV7-2 and TRBJ2-3; 13 bases map to TRBD2. The CDR3 sequence is 16 residues long. With V trimmed by 3 bases and J by 6 bases, 6 bases remained unmatched. Germline values: CDR1 SGHTA, CDR2 FQGNSA. In DNA form, the CDR3 reads TGTGCCAGCAGCTTGGGGGGACTAGCGGGAACGGATACGCAGTATTTT. Protein sequence: CASSLGGLAGTDTQYF.

This clonotype was counted only a few times. V gene TRBV4-3 combines with J gene TRBJ1-4, with a possible D match to TRBD1 (6 bases). The CDR3 covers 15 residues. Deletions cut 0 bases from V and 10 bases from J, with 15 bases between. Germline V gene data show CDR1 as LGHNA and CDR2 as YSLEER. For the CDR3, the DNA is TGCGCCAGCAGCCAAGATCGGGCAGGGGACGGAAAACTGTTTTTT. Translation: CASSQDRAGDGKLFF.

The chain links TRBV7-6 to TRBJ2-2; 8 bases fit TRBD2. This CDR3 has 17 amino acids. With V trimmed by 3 bases and J by 6 bases, 12 bases remained unmatched. From germline, CDR1 is SGHVS and CDR2 FNYEAQ. Here the CDR3 reads CASSLSPGLVRPGELFF. For the CDR3, the DNA is TGTGCCAGCAGCTTGTCGCCGGGACTAGTCCGCCCCGGGGAGCTGTTTTTT. Complete variable domain (other parts from reference TRBV7-6 and TRBJ2-2): GAGVSQSPRYKVTKRGQDVALRCDPISGHVSLYWYRQALGQGPEFLTYFNYEAQQDKSGLPNDRFSAERPEGSISTLTIQRTEQRDSAMYRCASSLSPGLVRPGELFFGEGSRLTVL.

CDR3: CASSIRGKETQYF. The CDR3 coding sequence is TGTGCCAGTAGTATACGGGGGAAGGAGACCCAGTACTTC. The chain is built from TRBV19 and TRBJ2-5; D might be TRBD2 (6 bases). The V gene's germline CDR1 is LNHDA and CDR2 SQIVND (reference sequence). The V gene lost 2 bases and the J gene lost 5 bases, with 9 bases spanning the gap. CDR3 size: 13 residues. The variable domain in full, completed from reference TRBV19 and TRBJ2-5, reads DGGITQSPKYLFRKEGQNVTLSCEQNLNHDAMYWYRQDPGQGLRLIYYSQIVNDFQKGDIAEGYSVSREKKESFPLTVTSAQKNPTAFYLCASSIRGKETQYFGPGTRLLVL.

The chain couples TRBV9 to TRBJ2-3; a possible D gene is TRBD1 (5 bases). The ends were cut back, 0 bases at V and 2 bases at J, with 10 bases in the middle. Germline V lookup: CDR1 SGDLS, CDR2 YYNGEE. This CDR3 spans 15 amino acids. CDR3 DNA: TGTGCCAGCAGCGTAGAAATCAGGGACACAGATACGCAGTATTTT. Protein: CASSVEIRDTDTQYF.

Only one count was recorded for this clonotype. A junction boundary mismatches the germline segment, possibly from a read error. V gene TRBV4-3 combines with J gene TRBJ2-1; 8 nucleotides line up with TRBD2. The CDR3 runs to 15 residues. From germline, CDR1 is LGHNA and CDR2 YSLEER. CDR3: CASSQDESGSPEEFF. CDR3 nucleotide sequence: TGCGCCAGCAGCCAAGATGAAAGCGGGAGCCCTGAGGAGTTCTTC.

This clonotype has only a few counts. The CDR3 sequence: CASLDQMNTEAFF. The CDR3 coding sequence is TGTGCCAGTCTTGATCAGATGAACACTGAAGCTTTCTTT. The chain employs TRBV28 and TRBJ1-1; D not resolved. Per germline, CDR1 MDHEN and CDR2 SYDVKM. V lost 9 bases to trimming and J lost 0 bases, with 11 bases between them. The CDR3 has 13 amino acids.

This clonotype came up many times. This rearrangement joins TRBV29-1 to TRBJ1-5; D is undetermined. Trimming stripped 7 bases from V and 3 bases from J, with 13 bases between. The CDR3 extends over 13 amino acids. In germline, CDR1 is SQVTM, CDR2 ANQGSEA. CDR3 nucleotide sequence: TGCAGCGCCAGCGACGGAAACAATCAGCCCCAGCATTTT. The encoded protein is CSASDGNNQPQHF.

This clonotype was observed a few times. The rearrangement joins TRBV9 to TRBJ2-7; 15 bases match TRBD2. The CDR3 length is 19 residues. Trimming removed 3 bases from V and 2 bases from J; junction bases left unmatched: 12. Germline V gives CDR1 SGDLS, CDR2 YYNGEE. CDR3 in amino acids: CASSATGGLAGGPTYEQYF. The CDR3 region has the DNA TGTGCCAGCAGCGCGACGGGTGGACTAGCGGGAGGGCCTACCTACGAGCAGTACTTC.

The table lists this clonotype with many counts. The V call is TRBV5-1, the J call TRBJ2-3; 8 nucleotides agree with TRBD1. The germline CDR1 and CDR2 sequences are SGHRS and YFSETQ. The CDR3 is 14 residues long. The J segment lost 5 bases and the V segment lost 2 bases, leaving 4 bases of the junction unmatched. CDR3 sequence (DNA): TGCGCCAGCAGCTTCCTACAGGGGGGAGATACGCAGTATTTT. Protein product: CASSFLQGGDTQYF.